This T cell receptor (beta chain) derives from a study of blood T cell repertoires in COVID-19. Study background: PBMCs, B-cell-depleted T cells, or T cells provided the cDNA or gDNA that made up the material.

The participants were between about 18 and 100 years old and came from under 25 US areas. Germline V lookup: CDR1 LNHDA, CDR2 SQIVND (reference sequence). This CDR3 has 14 amino acids. Trimming removed 8 bases from V and 0 bases from J, with 13 bases in between. Per the original methods: Amplifying reference gene primers gave estimates of nucleated cell counts. The data were produced by immunoSEQ multiplex PCR, yet TCRdb's version contains in-frame clones alone and is incomplete. V, J and clone size are those of that table, while D and trimming were read from the DNA. The data contain 250,000 to 350,000 clones, around 86% of them singletons.

The chain uses TRBV19 and TRBJ1-1, with D possibly matching TRBD1 (5 bases). The sample consisted of PBMCs or T cells enriched from blood (not recorded which). The sequence came from a woman aged 18-30 years who had recovered from COVID-19. The CDR3 DNA is TGTGCCAGTTCAGGGACTTTTATGAACACTGAAGCTTTCTTT. This encodes CASSGTFMNTEAFF.